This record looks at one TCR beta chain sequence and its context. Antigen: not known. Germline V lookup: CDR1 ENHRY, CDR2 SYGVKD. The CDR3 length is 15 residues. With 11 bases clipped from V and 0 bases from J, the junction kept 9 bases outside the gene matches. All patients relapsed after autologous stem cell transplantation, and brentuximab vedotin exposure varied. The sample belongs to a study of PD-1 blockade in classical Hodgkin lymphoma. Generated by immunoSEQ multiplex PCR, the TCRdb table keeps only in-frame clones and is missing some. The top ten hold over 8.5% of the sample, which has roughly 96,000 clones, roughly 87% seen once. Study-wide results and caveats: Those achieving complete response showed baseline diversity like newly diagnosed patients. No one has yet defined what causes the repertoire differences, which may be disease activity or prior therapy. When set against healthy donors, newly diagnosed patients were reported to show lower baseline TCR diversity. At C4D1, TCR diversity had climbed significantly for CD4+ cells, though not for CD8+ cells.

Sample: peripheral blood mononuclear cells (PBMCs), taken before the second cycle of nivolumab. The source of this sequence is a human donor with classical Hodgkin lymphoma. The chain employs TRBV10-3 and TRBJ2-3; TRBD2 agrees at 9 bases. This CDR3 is CAAGSGGPSTDTQYF. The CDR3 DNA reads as TGTGCCGCCGGTAGCGGGGGCCCTAGCACAGATACGCAGTATTTT.